Presented here are 20 T cell receptor beta chains from one specimen sequenced in a study of regulatory T cells in long-lasting Graves disease. This sample's time point: newly diagnosed GD, antithyroid drugs for less than 3 months. PBMC-derived RNA was used for the TCR library. Relying on iRepertoire HTBI primers and Arm-PCR of CDR3 regions, the team built TCR beta libraries. TCRdb re-called the multiplex PCR reads with MiXCR, one entry per CDR3 protein. The sample includes some 600,000 distinct CDR3 sequences, 15% to 20% of them seen just once. These same records also appear under a second study, on T cells in Graves' hyperthyroidism and ophthalmopathy.

Here the sequenced sample was peripheral blood mononuclear cells (PBMCs), taken at new diagnosis, from a patient treated with antithyroid drugs. The receptors shown here come from a man aged 18 to 35 with Graves disease.

This chain links TRBV7-9 with TRBJ2-1; D unclear. V lost 5 bases and J 7 bases, leaving 12 bases between the germline ends. The CDR3 spans 13 residues. Germline values: CDR1 SEHNR, CDR2 FQNEAQ (reference sequence). In DNA form, the CDR3 reads TGTGCCAGCAGCCCCGCAGTGGCGAATGAGCAGTTCTTC. This sequence encodes CASSPAVANEQFF.

This clonotype occurred many times. The chain has TRBV11-1 and TRBJ2-5; TRBD2 matches at 7 bases. This CDR3 has 14 residues. V trimming: 8 bases; J trimming: 2 bases; junction bases outside the gene matches: 8. Germline V gene sequence: CDR1 SGHAT, CDR2 FQDESV (reference sequence). CDR3 nucleotide sequence: TGTGCCAGCGGGGAGGGTACCCCACAAGAGACCCAGTACTTC. It translates to CASGEGTPQETQYF.

Only a few counts were recorded for this clonotype. This chain connects TRBV5-1 to TRBJ2-3; D might be TRBD2 (6 bases). The CDR3 has 18 residues. The V end lost 0 bases, the J end lost 0 bases, and 17 bases lay between the germline ends. Looked up from germline, CDR1 is SGHRS and CDR2 is YFSETQ. CDR3 loop: CASSLVPTSYSSTDTQYF. The DNA of the CDR3 is TGCGCCAGCAGCTTGGTGCCTACTAGCTATTCTAGCACAGATACGCAGTATTTT.

The rearrangement links TRBV7-9 to TRBJ2-1, with D perhaps TRBD2 (5 bases). V was pared by 5 bases and J by 0 bases, with 14 bases between. The germline gives CDR1 SEHNR, CDR2 FQNEAQ (reference sequence). The CDR3 totals 16 residues. In nucleotides, the CDR3 is TGTGCCAGCAGCCAGATGAGCGGCAGCTCCTACAATGAGCAGTTCTTC. It translates to CASSQMSGSSYNEQFF.

This clonotype has ten or more counts. The V gene is TRBV12-3 or TRBV12-4, the J gene TRBJ2-7; D gene ambiguous. V was trimmed by 6 bases and J by 5 bases, leaving 11 bases between them. The CDR3 extends over 12 amino acids. In DNA form, the CDR3 reads TGTGCCAGCAGCCCAAGGGTCAACGAGCAGTACTTC. It encodes CASSPRVNEQYF.

This clonotype appeared a few times. The chain combines TRBV27 with TRBJ2-7; D is undetermined. CDR3 size: 14 residues. Trimming removed 2 bases from V and 2 bases from J, with 10 bases in between. Germline loops: CDR1 MNHEY, CDR2 SMNVEV (reference sequence). Here the CDR3 DNA reads TGTGCCAGCAGTTTACTCGCGGAACCCTACGAGCAGTACTTC. It encodes CASSLLAEPYEQYF.

The V gene is TRBV6-2 or TRBV6-3, the J gene TRBJ2-1; D might be TRBD1 or TRBD2, each matching 5 bases. V was trimmed by 2 bases and J by 12 bases, leaving 8 bases between them. The germline V gene has CDR1 MNHEY and CDR2 SVGEGT. The CDR3 runs to 11 residues. The CDR3 nucleotides are TGTGCCAGCAGTTACCGGGACGCGCAGTTCTTC. This gives the protein CASSYRDAQFF.

This clonotype was counted once. This may come from a read error, since a much larger clone is one base off. The gene calls are TRBV20-1 and TRBJ2-5; the match to TRBD2 covers 11 bases. The CDR3 loop spans 14 amino acids. J was trimmed by 11 bases and V by 5 bases; bases with no gene match: 13. Germline assignment: CDR1 DFQATT and CDR2 SNEGSKA (reference sequence). CDR3: CSAQGLAGSNEQYF. The CDR3 bases are TGCAGTGCTCAAGGACTAGCGGGCTCCAATGAGCAGTACTTC.

This clonotype was detected ten times or more. This chain connects TRBV15 to TRBJ2-5, with D possibly TRBD2 on 6 matching bases. V lost 0 bases, J lost 3 bases, and 17 bases lay in between. The germline V gene encodes CDR1 LNHNV and CDR2 YYDKDF (reference sequence). The CDR3 sequence is 17 residues long. The CDR3 DNA follows: TGTGCCACCAGCAGAGATTTGCGGGGCGCCGGGGAAGAGACCCAGTACTTC. This sequence encodes CATSRDLRGAGEETQYF.

There are a few counts of this clonotype. The rearrangement uses TRBV5-1 and TRBJ1-2; maybe TRBD1 (5 bases). The V and J ends lost 0 bases and 0 bases respectively, with 9 bases between them. Germline-derived CDR1 and CDR2 are SGHRS and YFSETQ. The CDR3 runs to 15 residues. The CDR3 DNA is TGCGCCAGCAGCTTGGTGGGACTTTCTAACTATGGCTACACCTTC. It encodes CASSLVGLSNYGYTF.

This clonotype appeared many times. This sequence joins TRBV6-5 and TRBJ2-7; D is unresolved. Trimming removed 0 bases at V and 2 bases at J, with 5 bases between. Per the germline V gene, CDR1 is MNHEY and CDR2 is SVGAGI. The CDR3 totals 13 residues. The CDR3 spells CASSYSGTYEQYF. The CDR3 DNA reads as TGTGCCAGCAGTTACTCGGGGACCTACGAGCAGTACTTC.

The chain links TRBV6-1 to TRBJ2-5, with D tentatively TRBD2 (5 bases). The CDR3 is 11 amino acids. Germline V CDR1 and CDR2: MNHNS, SASEGT. The V and J ends lost 9 bases and 5 bases respectively, with 10 bases between them. The CDR3 protein is CASQTGETQYF. CDR3 in DNA: TGTGCCAGTCAAACGGGGGAGACCCAGTACTTC.

This clonotype showed up many times. This chain connects TRBV11-2 to TRBJ1-1, with a tentative D call TRBD1 (5 bases). The germline gives CDR1 SGHAT, CDR2 FQNNGV. The CDR3 covers 18 residues. Trimming cost V 5 bases and J 6 bases, with 28 bases left between them. The CDR3 DNA sequence: TGTGCCAGCAGCCAAGCTTCCTTGGAGTCCTGGGGCTGGTCTGAAGCTTTCTTT. Its protein product is CASSQASLESWGWSEAFF.

This clonotype was counted between two and nine times. The germline gene is not matched at one end of the junction; a read error may be the cause. This chain connects TRBV7-8 to TRBJ2-2, with a weak D call TRBD2 (5 bases). The germline CDR1 and CDR2 sequences are SGHVS and FQNEAQ. The CDR3 is 12 amino acids. CDR3 loop: CSSGANTGELFF. CDR3 nucleotides: TGCTCTTCCGGGGCGAACACCGGGGAGCTGTTTTTT.

This clonotype was seen repeatedly, ten times or more. V and J are TRBV27 and TRBJ2-3; tentatively, D is TRBD1 (6 bases). The V end was cut by 5 bases, the J end by 5 bases, with 17 bases between. The germline V gene encodes CDR1 MNHEY and CDR2 SMNVEV (reference sequence). The CDR3 consists of 15 residues. CDR3 region: CASSPSRGRGDTQYF. The CDR3 DNA sequence: TGTGCCAGCAGTCCCTCGAGGGGGAGAGGAGATACGCAGTATTTT.

The gene calls are TRBV19 and TRBJ1-2, with TRBD1 matching 7 bases. This CDR3 region has 16 residues. The V gene's germline CDR1 is LNHDA and CDR2 SQIVND (reference sequence). The ends lost 4 bases at V and 5 bases at J; junction bases unmatched: 13. The CDR3 DNA follows: TGTGCCAGTAGTAGCAAGGGGGCGTCCACAAGATATGGCTACACCTTC. It is translated as CASSSKGASTRYGYTF.

The chain uses TRBV5-1 and TRBJ1-1; the match to TRBD1 covers 7 bases. Germline V lookup: CDR1 SGHRS, CDR2 YFSETQ. The length of the CDR3 is 15 residues. Trimming removed 0 bases from V and 10 bases from J; junction bases left unmatched: 12. The CDR3 DNA is TGCGCCAGCAGCTTGGTATCGGCAGGGGGATTTCCAGCTTTCTTT. Amino acids: CASSLVSAGGFPAFF.

The V and J genes are TRBV4-1 and TRBJ2-5; D not resolved. In germline, CDR1 is MGHRA, CDR2 YSYEKL. Trimming shortened V by 1 base and J by 1 base, and 4 bases separated the two germline ends. The CDR3 sequence is 13 residues long. The CDR3, as DNA: TGCGCCAGCAGCCAAGTCTTCCAAGAGACCCAGTACTTC. The encoded protein is CASSQVFQETQYF.

This chain connects TRBV10-3 to TRBJ1-5; a weak D match, TRBD1 (6 bases). There are 15 residues in the CDR3. With 3 bases removed from V and 5 bases from J, the gap between germline ends came to 14 bases. The germline V gene has CDR1 ENHRY and CDR2 SYGVKD. For the CDR3, the DNA is TGTGCCATCAGTGATTTAGGACAGTTCGATCAGCCCCAGCATTTT. It translates to CAISDLGQFDQPQHF.

This clonotype has more than one count but fewer than ten. This chain connects TRBV3-1 to TRBJ2-3; TRBD1 matches at 8 bases. With 1 base clipped from V and 5 bases from J, the junction kept 8 bases outside the gene matches. Germline V CDR1 and CDR2: LGHDT, YNNKEL (reference sequence). The CDR3 contains 16 residues. CDR3: CASSQAETGEEDTQYF. The CDR3 DNA reads TGTGCCAGCAGCCAAGCCGAGACAGGGGAAGAAGATACGCAGTATTTT.